This T cell receptor (beta chain) was profiled in a study of blood T cell repertoires in COVID-19 (dated by TCRdb to 2020 to 2022). Study-wide context: Samples from collaborators originated in the United States, Italy and Spain and spanned both the acute and convalescent phases of COVID-19. The material from the prospective study consisted of cDNA or gDNA derived from T cells, B-cell-depleted T cells, or PBMCs. Subjects who had been exposed to COVID-19, were actively infected with it, or had recovered from it provided the deeply sampled blood TCRbeta repertoires that made up the dataset. The repertoires were released in a freely available public database meant as a resource for research on the immune response to SARS-CoV-2. The samples were drawn from the first 160 participants of the ongoing ImmuneRACE study and from 1,254 subjects provided by 6 global collaborators. Sample metadata almost always included a de-identified subject ID, COVID-19 status, age in years and sex. Where available, HLA class I and class II types were taken from metadata supplied by the sample provider and were not determined by assay-based typing. Findings and caveats that apply to the study as a whole: The amount of clinical and demographic metadata varied by source and participant and was provided uncurated.

TCRbeta CDR3 regions were amplified from genomic DNA using the immunoSEQ Assay, a bias-controlled multiplex PCR. Per the source publication's procedure: The number of nucleated cells in each sample was estimated by amplification of reference gene primers within the assay. To quantify the absolute abundance of each unique TCRbeta CDR3 rearrangement, sequence reads were collapsed and filtered. For each sample, productive Simpson clonality was calculated as the square root of Simpson's diversity index over productive rearrangements. Entries here come from immuneACCESS through TCRdb and include only in-frame sequences with V and J called. Some clones fail to appear in such tables; in the studies checked, an unresolved V gene covers under half of the shortfall, and the cause of the remainder is unknown. The V and J calls and the clone size are those of that table, but D and trimming were determined from the DNA. The sample yields about 330,000 clones; roughly 90% were counted once. 5% to 7% of the sample comes from the top ten.

A second Seattle source provided samples from volunteer blood donors who had recovered from COVID-19. Whole blood was collected in K2EDTA tubes by collaborating institutions according to the institutions' own protocols. For TCRbeta analysis, collaborator samples were shipped as frozen whole blood, as isolated PBMCs, or as DNA extracted from either sample type. The CDR3 numbers 13 residues from cysteine through phenylalanine. Solely the CDR3 DNA is kept, with 39 bases framed from the first base. According to the germline V gene (reference sequence), CDR1 reads MNHEY and CDR2 reads SMNVEV. The V and J ends are trimmed by 7 bases and 0 bases, leaving 9 bases between them. With respect to this clone: This clone's antigen is unknown. No clone much larger than this one lies a single base away; base qualities are absent.

The chain uses TRBV27 and TRBJ1-1; no D gene can be assigned with confidence. Sequencing was done on a sample of peripheral blood. The receptor comes from a man between 18 and 35 years old who had recovered from COVID-19. The CDR3 in this case is CASTHGLNTEAFF. The DNA sequence is TGTGCCAGCACCCACGGTCTGAACACTGAAGCTTTCTTT.